The 18 T cell receptor beta chains below come from one sample, sequenced in a study of vaccination effects on CD4 cells after COVID-19. Profiled with immunoSEQ multiplex PCR; TCRdb holds only in-frame clones, not every one. The sample includes around 63,000 clones, approximately 71% of them seen just once. Expansion with viral peptide pools was applied to antigen-specific CD4+ T cells by the ViraFEST assay prior to sequencing. Isolating CD4+ T cells followed approximately 10 days of culture. Negative nucleocapsid antibody tests before and after vaccination confirmed no previous SARS-CoV-2 infection. The antigens of these receptors remain unknown. Here the sequenced sample was CD4+ T cells from PBMCs cultured with HCoV-OC43 spike peptides, taken before COVID-19 vaccination. As to subset: HCoV-OC43 spike overlapping peptide pool stimulation. These receptors were obtained from a human donor who received a COVID-19 vaccine.

CDR3 DNA sequence: TGTGCCAGCAGTTCATCAGGGGGCCCTCAGTTCCGCGAGCAGTACGTC. Amino acids: CASSSSGGPQFREQYV. The gene calls are TRBV6-2 or TRBV6-3 and TRBJ2-7; 8 bases map to TRBD1. This CDR3 contains 16 residues. V lost 4 bases and J lost 6; bases outside the gene matches: 14. Germline CDR1 and CDR2: MNHEY and SVGEGT.

The chain uses TRBV12-5 and TRBJ2-5, with 8 bases matching TRBD2. V lost 0 bases to trimming and J lost 1 base; unmatched junction nucleotides: 10. Germline V CDR1 and CDR2: LGHNT, FRNRAP. The CDR3 contains 18 residues. CDR3 sequence (DNA): TGTGCTAGTGGTTTGGTACATTGGGTGAGCGGGGGCCAAGAGACCCAGTACTTC. It codes for CASGLVHWVSGGQETQYF.

The genes are TRBV5-4 and TRBJ2-1; TRBD2 agrees at 12 bases. Germline CDR1 reads SGHNT; CDR2 reads YYREEE (reference sequence). The CDR3 covers 15 residues. With 4 bases clipped from V and 7 bases from J, the junction kept 6 bases outside the gene matches. The CDR3 spells CASSTGLAGLNEQFF. For the CDR3, the DNA is TGTGCCAGCAGCACAGGACTAGCGGGGTTGAATGAGCAGTTCTTC.

The chain has TRBV4-3 and TRBJ1-2; D gene uncertain. Trimming took off 0 bases at V and 4 bases at J, with 9 bases between the two ends. Per the germline V gene, CDR1 is LGHNA and CDR2 is YSLEER. This CDR3 region has 14 residues. CDR3 sequence (DNA): TGCGCCAGCAGCCAAGATAGGGCAGGCTATGGCTACACCTTC. It specifies CASSQDRAGYGYTF.

The chain employs TRBV5-1 and TRBJ2-2, with D hard to call. Germline CDR1 SGHRS, CDR2 YFSETQ. The ends were cut back, 0 bases at V and 5 bases at J, with 5 bases in the middle. The CDR3 is 13 amino acids. CDR3 sequence reads: CASSLEVTGELFF. The DNA for the CDR3 is TGCGCCAGCAGCTTGGAGGTAACCGGGGAGCTGTTTTTT.

The chain has TRBV18 and TRBJ2-1; 13 bases map to TRBD2. The CDR3 has 16 amino acids. The V gene end was trimmed by 3 bases and the J gene end by 7 bases; junction bases not matched to a gene: 6. Germline CDR1 and CDR2: KGHSH and LQKENI. The CDR3 bases are TGTGCCAGCTCACCCAAGACTAGCGGGGGGTTAAATGAGCAGTTCTTC. This codes for CASSPKTSGGLNEQFF. The entire variable domain, with the rest obtained from reference TRBV18 and TRBJ2-1, is as follows: NAGVMQNPRHLVRRRGQEARLRCSPMKGHSHVYWYRQLPEEGLKFMVYLQKENIIDESGMPKERFSAEFPKEGPSILRIQQVVRGDSAAYFCASSPKTSGGLNEQFFGPGTRLTVL.

The rearrangement uses TRBV19 and TRBJ1-2, with D uncertain. Trimming cost V 3 bases and J 0 bases, with 14 bases left between them. The CDR3 has 16 amino acids. Germline values: CDR1 LNHDA, CDR2 SQIVND (reference sequence). The CDR3 nucleotides are TGTGCCAGTAGTATCGGGAAGACATCTGCTAACTATGGCTACACCTTC. Protein sequence: CASSIGKTSANYGYTF. Based on the CDR3 plus reference TRBV19 and TRBJ1-2, the full variable domain is DGGITQSPKYLFRKEGQNVTLSCEQNLNHDAMYWYRQDPGQGLRLIYYSQIVNDFQKGDIAEGYSVSREKKESFPLTVTSAQKNPTAFYLCASSIGKTSANYGYTFGSGTRLTVV.

The rearrangement uses TRBV10-1 and TRBJ2-7, with TRBD2 matching over 11 bases. The CDR3 consists of 16 residues. Germline CDR1 reads WNHNN; CDR2 reads SYGVQD (reference sequence). The trim removed 4 bases at V and 0 bases at J, leaving 5 bases unmatched. CDR3 nucleotide sequence: TGCGCCAGCAGTGTAGCTAGCGGGGGGCCCTCCTACGAGCAGTACGTC. This sequence encodes CASSVASGGPSYEQYV.

This chain uses TRBV15 with TRBJ2-1; no firm D call. V lost 0 bases and J 9 bases, leaving 18 bases between the germline ends. CDR1 and CDR2 from the germline V gene are LNHNV and YYDKDF (reference sequence). The CDR3 contains 16 residues. The CDR3 region is CATSRDRAPLGLEQFF. In DNA form, the CDR3 reads TGTGCCACCAGCAGAGATCGGGCACCCCTTGGGCTTGAGCAGTTCTTC.

The CDR3 DNA follows: TGTGCCAGCAGCCAAGATTTGGGAGACAGCCGAAACACCATATATTTT. Encoded protein: CASSQDLGDSRNTIYF. The V gene is TRBV4-2, the J gene TRBJ1-3; a possible D gene is TRBD1 (5 bases). The CDR3 is 16 amino acids. Deletions cut 0 bases from V and 5 bases from J, with 14 bases between. CDR1 and CDR2 (germline): LGHNA, YNFKEQ.

This clone has a single count. The V gene is TRBV24-1, the J gene TRBJ2-2; 8 positions agree with TRBD1. Germline CDR1 is KGHDR and CDR2 is SFDVKD. The CDR3 length is 15 residues. V dropped 12 bases and J dropped 1; count of bases not matched to a gene: 9. CDR3 loop: CALEGTGENTGELFF. DNA for the CDR3: TGTGCCCTGGAGGGGACAGGAGAGAACACCGGGGAGCTGTTTTTT.

The CDR3 loop is CATSRAGGGSTEAFF. The CDR3 DNA sequence: TGTGCCACCAGCAGAGCGGGGGGGGGCAGCACTGAAGCTTTCTTT. This sequence joins TRBV15 and TRBJ1-1; TRBD1 is a possible D gene (6 bases). The CDR3 spans 15 residues. Trimming pared 1 base from V and 4 bases from J, leaving 13 bases between. Germline V gives CDR1 LNHNV, CDR2 YYDKDF (reference sequence).

The chain couples TRBV7-2 to TRBJ2-7, with a tentative D call TRBD2 (7 bases). The CDR3 covers 14 residues. CDR1 and CDR2 (germline): SGHTA, FQGNSA. With 5 bases removed from V and 4 bases from J, the gap between germline ends came to 15 bases. CDR3: CASSIRGGIYEQYV. In DNA, the CDR3 is TGTGCCAGCAGCATAAGGGGGGGGATTTACGAGCAGTACGTC.

The chain combines TRBV7-3 with TRBJ2-5, with 10 nucleotides matching TRBD2. Germline CDR1 is SGHTA and CDR2 is FQGTGA. This CDR3 has 16 amino acids. With V trimmed by 1 base and J by 2 bases, 4 bases remained unmatched. CDR3 in DNA: TGTGCCAGCAGCTTAATGGCGACTAGCGGGCAAGAGACCCAGTACTTC. Amino acids: CASSLMATSGQETQYF.

This rearrangement joins TRBV10-3 to TRBJ1-1, with TRBD1 matching 7 bases. This CDR3 is 13 amino acids long. CDR1 is ENHRY and CDR2 is SYGVKD in the germline V gene. V was pared by 0 bases and J by 5 bases, with 0 bases of the junction left unmatched. The CDR3 region is CAISESTGTEAFF. CDR3 DNA: TGTGCCATCAGTGAGTCGACAGGGACTGAAGCTTTCTTT.

CDR3 nucleotide sequence: TGTGCCAGCAGTATGGGACAGGCTGGGGCCAACGTCCTGACTTTC. Translated: CASSMGQAGANVLTF. The chain joins TRBV6-5 to TRBJ2-6; 8 bases are shared with TRBD1. Germline-derived CDR1 and CDR2 are MNHEY and SVGAGI. CDR3 size: 15 residues. The V gene end was trimmed by 5 bases and the J gene end by 2 bases; junction bases not matched to a gene: 2.

This clone showed up just a few times. CDR3 loop: CASSYSGLDTGELFF. The CDR3 coding sequence is TGTGCCAGCAGCTACTCCGGTTTAGACACCGGGGAGCTGTTTTTT. The chain recombines TRBV5-4 with TRBJ2-2; D not resolved. Germline CDR1 and CDR2: SGHNT and YYREEE (reference sequence). V was pared by 3 bases and J by 3 bases, with 12 bases between. CDR3 length equals 15 residues.

The DNA of the CDR3 is TGTGCCAGCAGCGGTAGACAGGGCGGGGATTCACCCCTCCACTTT. Its protein is CASSGRQGGDSPLHF. The V and J genes are TRBV9 and TRBJ1-6, with 7 bases that match TRBD1. The germline CDR1 and CDR2 sequences are SGDLS and YYNGEE. J lost 8 bases, V lost 3 bases, and 8 bases had no gene match. The CDR3 contains 15 residues.